Each of the 23 T cell receptor beta chains below was sequenced from the same sample in a study of blood T cell repertoires in COVID-19. Sequenced by immunoSEQ multiplex PCR; TCRdb stores in-frame clones only, minus some. This table holds about 270,000 clones, over 75% found once. Sequencing used PBMCs or T cells enriched from blood (not recorded which). The source is a man between 18 and 35 years old who had recovered from COVID-19.

Points on this clone: The sample has other DNA sequences that encode this CDR3 too. This rearrangement joins TRBV19 to TRBJ1-1, with D perhaps matching TRBD1 (5 bases). CDR3 length equals 14 residues. Trimming took off 1 base at V and 4 bases at J, with 10 bases between the two ends. Germline assignment: CDR1 LNHDA and CDR2 SQIVND (reference sequence). The CDR3 is CASSIGGGGTEAFF. The DNA for the CDR3 is TGTGCCAGTAGTATAGGGGGCGGGGGCACTGAAGCTTTCTTT.

The CDR3 sequence is CASSLVGQDYGYTF. In DNA form, the CDR3 reads TGTGCCAGCAGCTTGGTGGGGCAGGACTATGGCTACACCTTC. The chain links TRBV5-6 to TRBJ1-2, with D possibly matching TRBD1 (5 bases). The CDR3 is 14 amino acids. V was pared by 0 bases and J by 3 bases, with 9 bases between. Germline CDR1 SGHDT, CDR2 YYEEEE.

The chain is built from TRBV29-1 and TRBJ2-1, with 11 bases identical to TRBD2. Trimming removed 6 bases from V and 7 bases from J; junction bases left unmatched: 5. The CDR3 covers 13 residues. The germline V gene encodes CDR1 SQVTM and CDR2 ANQGSEA. CDR3: CSVGTSGRNEQFF. CDR3 sequence (DNA): TGCAGCGTGGGGACTAGCGGAAGAAATGAGCAGTTCTTC.

The chain carries TRBV3-1 (or the pseudogene TRBV3-2) and TRBJ2-1; the match to TRBD2 covers 10 bases. V was pared by 3 bases and J by 7 bases, with 12 bases of the junction left unmatched. The CDR3 is 17 residues long. The germline V gene has CDR1 LGHDT and CDR2 YNNKEL (reference sequence). CDR3 nucleotide sequence: TGTGCCAGCAGCCAGGGTCTGGTCCTAGCGGGAGCAAATGAGCAGTTCTTC. It encodes CASSQGLVLAGANEQFF.

This sequence joins TRBV5-1 and TRBJ2-5; tentative D call: TRBD1 (6 bases). V was pared by 4 bases and J by 5 bases, with 18 bases between. Looked up from germline, CDR1 is SGHRS and CDR2 is YFSETQ. The CDR3 length is 15 residues. In DNA form, the CDR3 reads TGCGCCAGCAGCGGAACCGGGACACTGGGGGAGACCCAGTACTTC. Its translation: CASSGTGTLGETQYF.

The chain carries TRBV14 and TRBJ1-2; TRBD1 aligns across 7 bases. The CDR3 runs to 14 residues. Germline V gene sequence: CDR1 SGHDN, CDR2 FVKESK. The V and J ends lost 4 bases and 1 base, in that order; junction bases with no gene match: 3. CDR3 region: CASSLGQFNYGYTF. The CDR3, as DNA: TGTGCCAGCAGCCTGGGACAGTTTAACTATGGCTACACCTTC.

As regards this clone: A single base separates this from a much larger clone, so it may be a read error. V and J are TRBV6-1 and TRBJ2-6; TRBD2 might be the D (5 bases). CDR1 is MNHNS and CDR2 is SASEGT in the germline V gene. V lost 2 bases and J 1 base, leaving 6 bases between the germline ends. The CDR3 has 15 residues. CDR3 loop: CASSERGSGANVLTF. The CDR3, as DNA: TGTGCCAGCAGTGAACGGGGATCTGGGGCCAACGTCCTGACTTTC.

The chain joins TRBV11-2 to TRBJ2-2, with D unresolved. Germline CDR1 SGHAT, CDR2 FQNNGV. This CDR3 comprises 12 residues. The CDR3 DNA is TGTGTAGCCCACGCGAACACCGGGGAGCTGTTTTTT. Its translation is CVAHANTGELFF.

V and J are TRBV27 and TRBJ2-7; 12 bases line up with TRBD2. Germline V gene lookup returns CDR1 MNHEY and CDR2 SMNVEV (reference sequence). The V segment lost 5 bases and the J segment 2 bases; nucleotides outside the gene matches: 4. This CDR3 region has 15 residues. The CDR3: CASSPSGRATYEQYF. Written as DNA, the CDR3 is TGTGCCAGCAGTCCTAGCGGGAGGGCTACCTACGAGCAGTACTTC.

The chain links TRBV2 to TRBJ2-4; the D is unclear. Germline loops: CDR1 SNHLY, CDR2 FYNNEI. Between the trimmed V and J ends, which lost 7 bases and 1 base, there was a span of 8 bases. CDR3 size: 13 residues. CDR3 nucleotide sequence: TGTGCCAGCAATTTTATGGCCAAAAACATTCAGTACTTC. It encodes CASNFMAKNIQYF.

The genes are TRBV29-1 and TRBJ2-5; no reliable D call. Trimming pared 4 bases from V and 5 bases from J, leaving 23 bases between. CDR3 length equals 16 residues. Germline loops: CDR1 SQVTM, CDR2 ANQGSEA. The CDR3 here is CSVGPPHVSVSETQYF. CDR3 nucleotide sequence: TGCAGCGTTGGACCCCCCCACGTGTCTGTTAGCGAGACCCAGTACTTC.

The rearrangement joins TRBV11-2 to TRBJ2-5, with 9 nucleotides matching TRBD1. Germline V gene sequence: CDR1 SGHAT, CDR2 FQNNGV. This CDR3 comprises 15 residues. With V trimmed by 5 bases and J by 3 bases, 7 bases remained unmatched. CDR3 coding DNA: TGTGCCAGCAGCCCGGACAGGGGTTGGGAAGAGACCCAGTACTTC. Its translation is CASSPDRGWEETQYF.

The chain's CDR3 is CASSLDRAGANVLTF. For the CDR3, the DNA is TGTGCCAGTAGCCTAGACAGGGCTGGGGCCAACGTCCTGACTTTC. The chain joins TRBV19 to TRBJ2-6; 7 bases map to TRBD1. The junction had 4 bases not matched to a gene; V was cut back by 6 bases and J by 2 bases. Germline V gives CDR1 LNHDA, CDR2 SQIVND (reference sequence). CDR3 length equals 15 residues.

The V call is TRBV18, the J call TRBJ2-1, with 14 bases aligning to TRBD2. In germline, CDR1 is KGHSH, CDR2 LQKENI. V was clipped by 3 bases and J by 7 bases; unmatched bases: 2. The CDR3 is 15 residues long. CDR3 in amino acids: CASSPRTSGRNEQFF. CDR3 coding DNA: TGTGCCAGCTCACCGAGGACTAGCGGGAGGAATGAGCAGTTCTTC.

CDR3 residues: CASTLSENSRRRFF. DNA of the CDR3: TGTGCCAGCACGCTCTCGGAGAATTCCCGGAGGAGGTTCTTC. The J gene is TRBJ2-1, the V gene TRBV5-5; tentative D call: TRBD2 (5 bases). CDR3 length equals 14 residues. Germline CDR1 and CDR2: SGHKS and YYEKEE (reference sequence). Trimming cost V 6 bases and J 15 bases, with 25 bases left between them.

The CDR3 region is CASSMGTSGRADTQYF. CDR3 coding DNA: TGTGCCAGCAGCATGGGGACTAGCGGGAGGGCCGATACGCAGTATTTT. The chain employs TRBV11-1 and TRBJ2-3, with TRBD2 matching over 16 bases. V dropped 5 bases and J dropped 6; count of bases not matched to a gene: 5. CDR1 and CDR2 from the germline V gene are SGHAT and FQDESV (reference sequence). The CDR3 runs to 16 residues.

V gene TRBV7-9 combines with J gene TRBJ2-1; a weak D match, TRBD2 (6 bases). V dropped 1 base and J dropped 6 bases, with 10 bases sitting between them. The CDR3 sequence is 14 residues long. Germline V lookup: CDR1 SEHNR, CDR2 FQNEAQ (reference sequence). CDR3 in DNA: TGTGCCAGCAGCTTAGACCTGGAGGGCAATGAGCAGTTCTTC. Protein: CASSLDLEGNEQFF.

The V gene is TRBV24-1, the J gene TRBJ2-1; 7 bases are shared with TRBD1. Germline V gene sequence: CDR1 KGHDR, CDR2 SFDVKD. The CDR3 spans 15 residues. Trimming removed 2 bases from V and 3 bases from J; junction bases left unmatched: 3. The CDR3 DNA follows: TGTGCCACCAGTGATTCCGGGACAGACTACAATGAGCAGTTCTTC. Protein sequence: CATSDSGTDYNEQFF.

V is TRBV10-1 and J is TRBJ2-1; 7 positions agree with TRBD1. V gave up 2 bases and J gave up 3 bases; unmatched junction bases: 7. CDR1 and CDR2 (germline): WNHNN, SYGVQD (reference sequence). CDR3 length: 16 amino acids. The CDR3 region has the DNA TGCGCCAGCAGTGAGGAAACAGGGGTGGGCTACAATGAGCAGTTCTTC. Its translation is CASSEETGVGYNEQFF.

The chain carries TRBV7-8 and TRBJ2-1; D perhaps matches TRBD1 (5 bases). Trimming took off 3 bases at V and 9 bases at J, with 15 bases between the two ends. Per the germline V gene, CDR1 is SGHVS and CDR2 is FQNEAQ. The CDR3 extends over 14 amino acids. The CDR3 DNA follows: TGTGCCAGCAGCTTCGGAAGGGGAACTACTGAGCAGTTCTTC. Protein product: CASSFGRGTTEQFF.

V and J are TRBV9 and TRBJ1-1, with a possible D match to TRBD1 (5 bases). V shed 0 bases and J shed 0 bases, with 9 bases lying between them. This CDR3 region has 15 residues. Germline V gives CDR1 SGDLS, CDR2 YYNGEE. CDR3 nucleotides: TGTGCCAGCAGCGTAGGGGGCGAGATGAACACTGAAGCTTTCTTT. Translated, it gives CASSVGGEMNTEAFF.

The rearrangement links TRBV11-1 to TRBJ1-1; D not certain. The CDR3 contains 15 residues. The germline V gene encodes CDR1 SGHAT and CDR2 FQDESV (reference sequence). Trimming removed 5 bases at V and 5 bases at J, with 18 bases between. The CDR3 region is CASSLGIAAETEAFF. The CDR3 nucleotides are TGTGCCAGCAGCCTAGGAATCGCGGCAGAGACTGAAGCTTTCTTT.

The V call is TRBV19, the J call TRBJ2-1, with 7 bases identical to TRBD1. This CDR3 has 14 amino acids. Losses at the gene ends were 7 bases for V and 1 base for J; bases not matched to a gene: 4. Per germline, CDR1 LNHDA and CDR2 SQIVND (reference sequence). The CDR3 DNA is TGTGCCAGTAAACCGGGACAGTCCTACAATGAGCAGTTCTTC. Its translation is CASKPGQSYNEQFF.